This T cell receptor beta chain derives from a study of shared clonotypes between healthy human individuals. Genomic DNA of each subset was evenly split across several immunoSEQ plates. Sequencing used immunoSEQ multiplex PCR; TCRdb keeps in-frame clones, though not all of them. The sample shows roughly 850,000 clones, 90% to 98% of them seen only once. Terminally differentiated effector memory CD45RA+ cells were left out of the naive CD8 fraction, which was CD45RO-negative and positively selected for CCR7. From germline, CDR1 is DFQATT and CDR2 SNEGSKA (reference sequence). The CDR3 consists of 11 residues.

Material: naive CD8+ T cells sorted from blood. The source of this sequence is a young man in good health. J is TRBJ2-7 and V is TRBV20-1; the match to TRBD2 covers 8 bases. The CDR3 DNA reads as TGCAGCCCCCGGGGGGGGTACGAGCAGTACTTC. Amino acid sequence: CSPRGGYEQYF.